Each of the 23 T cell receptor beta chains below was sequenced from the same sample in a study of blood T cell repertoires in COVID-19. The table came from immunoSEQ multiplex PCR; TCRdb's copy has only in-frame clones and leaves some out. The table lists 60,000 to 80,000 clones, around 89% of them singletons. Material: peripheral blood. These receptors were obtained from a man between 60 and 70 years old with acute or convalescent COVID-19.

J is TRBJ2-1 and V is TRBV27; D unclear. Between the trimmed V and J ends, which lost 6 bases and 10 bases, there was a span of 13 bases. The germline V gene has CDR1 MNHEY and CDR2 SMNVEV (reference sequence). The CDR3 totals 12 residues. The CDR3 loop reads CASRSASGEQFF. The CDR3 DNA is TGTGCCAGCAGATCCGCTAGTGGAGAGCAGTTCTTC.

Here the CDR3 DNA reads TGTGCCAGCAGTATGCAGGGGGCGTCTTCGGAGCAGTACTTC. Protein sequence: CASSMQGASSEQYF. The genes are TRBV27 and TRBJ2-7, with TRBD1 identical over 8 bases. The CDR3 is 14 residues long. After removal of 5 bases from V and 7 bases from J, the junction contained 10 bases not matched to a gene. The germline V gene has CDR1 MNHEY and CDR2 SMNVEV (reference sequence).

The chain carries TRBV7-6 and TRBJ2-3; D gene unclear. Trimming took 2 bases from V and 1 from J, leaving 7 bases between them. CDR1 and CDR2 from the germline V gene are SGHVS and FNYEAQ. The CDR3 loop spans 14 amino acids. The CDR3: CASSLLSRTDTQYF. The DNA for the CDR3 is TGTGCCAGCAGCTTATTATCTCGCACAGATACGCAGTATTTT.

The rearrangement links TRBV27 to TRBJ1-1; 7 bases line up with TRBD1. Germline assignment: CDR1 MNHEY and CDR2 SMNVEV (reference sequence). The ends lost 6 bases at V and 8 bases at J; junction bases unmatched: 9. This CDR3 spans 13 amino acids. This chain's CDR3 is CASRALGTAEAFF. CDR3 coding DNA: TGTGCCAGCAGAGCTCTCGGGACAGCAGAAGCTTTCTTT.

V gene TRBV29-1 combines with J gene TRBJ1-2; 7 nucleotides line up with TRBD1. V was pared by 6 bases and J by 8 bases, with 9 bases of the junction left unmatched. CDR3 length equals 12 residues. Germline-derived CDR1 and CDR2 are SQVTM and ANQGSEA. This CDR3 reads CSVKGQGEGYTF. CDR3 DNA sequence: TGCAGCGTGAAGGGGCAGGGGGAGGGCTACACCTTC.

The rearrangement uses TRBV9 and TRBJ1-2, with D tentatively TRBD1 (5 bases). Per germline, CDR1 SGDLS and CDR2 YYNGEE. With 3 bases removed from V and 4 bases from J, the gap between germline ends came to 10 bases. The CDR3 sequence is 13 residues long. CDR3 protein: CASSARGGYGYTF. CDR3 coding DNA: TGTGCCAGCAGCGCAAGGGGCGGCTATGGCTACACCTTC.

CDR3 in DNA: TGTGCCAGTAGTATAGGACAGGGGCCCACTGAAGCTTTCTTT. Translated, it gives CASSIGQGPTEAFF. J is TRBJ1-1 and V is TRBV19, with 8 positions matching TRBD1. Trimming took 1 base from V and 4 from J; bases not matched to a gene: 2. Germline CDR1 reads LNHDA; CDR2 reads SQIVND (reference sequence). This CDR3 region has 14 residues. The whole variable domain, remainder taken from reference TRBV19 and TRBJ1-1, is DGGITQSPKYLFRKEGQNVTLSCEQNLNHDAMYWYRQDPGQGLRLIYYSQIVNDFQKGDIAEGYSVSREKKESFPLTVTSAQKNPTAFYLCASSIGQGPTEAFFGQGTRLTVV.

This clone is a singleton in its sample. This sequence joins TRBV9 and TRBJ2-2, with TRBD2 identical over 11 bases. The CDR3 is made up of 18 amino acids. Per the germline V gene, CDR1 is SGDLS and CDR2 is YYNGEE. The junction had 12 bases not matched to a gene; V was cut back by 3 bases and J by 5 bases. This CDR3 is CASSATPSGGFRTGELFF. The DNA of the CDR3 is TGTGCCAGCAGCGCAACCCCTAGCGGGGGGTTCCGTACCGGGGAGCTGTTTTTT.

This clone is medium-sized within its sample. The CDR3 sequence is CASSSQRTGYGYTF. CDR3 in DNA: TGTGCCAGCAGCTCCCAAAGGACAGGCTATGGCTACACCTTC. V is TRBV5-5 and J is TRBJ1-2; 7 bases match TRBD1. CDR3 length: 14 amino acids. V was clipped by 3 bases and J by 4 bases; unmatched bases: 6. The germline gives CDR1 SGHKS, CDR2 YYEKEE (reference sequence).

The chain employs TRBV9 and TRBJ1-1; possibly TRBD1 for D (6 bases). V was pared by 4 bases and J by 6 bases, with 13 bases between. Germline CDR1 and CDR2: SGDLS and YYNGEE. CDR3 size: 13 residues. The chain's CDR3 is CASSRAGGPEAFF. The DNA for the CDR3 is TGTGCCAGCAGCCGCGCCGGGGGGCCTGAAGCTTTCTTT.

The V call is TRBV18, the J call TRBJ1-1; D gene ambiguous. The germline V gene encodes CDR1 KGHSH and CDR2 LQKENI. Trimming took off 1 base at V and 1 base at J, with 7 bases between the two ends. The CDR3 is made up of 14 amino acids. The DNA of the CDR3 is TGTGCCAGCTCACCACGGAACAGGAACACTGAAGCTTTCTTT. Its protein is CASSPRNRNTEAFF.

The chain uses TRBV7-9 and TRBJ1-1, with D possibly matching TRBD1 (6 bases). Trimming took off 3 bases at V and 7 bases at J, with 15 bases between the two ends. This CDR3 is built from 14 residues. Germline V gene sequence: CDR1 SEHNR, CDR2 FQNEAQ (reference sequence). The CDR3 reads CASSFPNRESEAFF. The CDR3 DNA follows: TGTGCCAGCAGCTTTCCAAACAGGGAGAGTGAAGCTTTCTTT.

This chain connects TRBV7-9 to TRBJ2-1; D not resolved. In germline, CDR1 is SEHNR, CDR2 FQNEAQ (reference sequence). The CDR3 loop spans 14 amino acids. The ends were cut back, 1 base at V and 7 bases at J, with 11 bases in the middle. In nucleotides, the CDR3 is TGTGCCAGCAGCTTAGAGACGCGAGCGAATGAGCAGTTCTTC. Its translation: CASSLETRANEQFF.

This clone appeared once. At the DNA level, this CDR3 is encoded by other sequences in the same sample as well. The chain is built from TRBV5-1 and TRBJ2-3; 9 bases line up with TRBD2. Trimming removed 3 bases from V and 5 bases from J; junction bases left unmatched: 16. This CDR3 has 18 residues. The germline V gene has CDR1 SGHRS and CDR2 YFSETQ. The CDR3 region is CASSSGLSSGGLGDTQYF. The CDR3, as DNA: TGCGCCAGCAGCTCTGGACTTTCCAGCGGGGGGCTTGGAGATACGCAGTATTTT.

The J gene is TRBJ2-7, the V gene TRBV11-2; maybe TRBD1 (5 bases). The V gene's germline CDR1 is SGHAT and CDR2 FQNNGV. V lost 4 bases to trimming and J lost 7 bases, with 8 bases between them. The CDR3 is made up of 11 amino acids. For the CDR3, the DNA is TGTGCCAGCAGCTCAGGGTTTGAGCAGTACTTC. Translating gives CASSSGFEQYF.

This chain connects TRBV6-5 to TRBJ1-2, with TRBD1 identical over 7 bases. CDR1 and CDR2 (germline): MNHEY, SVGAGI. With V trimmed by 7 bases and J by 0 bases, 8 bases remained unmatched. The CDR3 is 15 residues long. The CDR3: CASKPTGRANYGYTF. CDR3 nucleotides: TGTGCCAGCAAACCGACAGGGCGCGCTAACTATGGCTACACCTTC.

The V and J genes are TRBV29-1 and TRBJ2-1, with D possibly matching TRBD1 (5 bases). The germline gives CDR1 SQVTM, CDR2 ANQGSEA. Trimming stripped 8 bases from V and 1 base from J, with 12 bases between. The CDR3 covers 13 residues. The CDR3 spells CSFQGLSYNEQFF. CDR3 in DNA: TGCAGCTTTCAGGGTTTGTCCTACAATGAGCAGTTCTTC.

The chain has TRBV2 and TRBJ1-2; 9 positions agree with TRBD1. This CDR3 is 14 amino acids long. J was trimmed by 7 bases and V by 4 bases; bases with no gene match: 7. Germline V gene lookup returns CDR1 SNHLY and CDR2 FYNNEI. For the CDR3, the DNA is TGTGCCAGCAGTGTTACAGGGGGCGCCTCTGGCTACACCTTC. This codes for CASSVTGGASGYTF.

This clone was seen a single time. V is TRBV30 and J is TRBJ1-5, with a possible D match to TRBD1 (5 bases). Trimming stripped 5 bases from V and 5 bases from J, with 13 bases between. The CDR3 has 13 residues. Germline V gene lookup returns CDR1 GTSNPN and CDR2 SVGIG (reference sequence). CDR3 DNA: TGTGCCTGGTCCCAGGGCCCCCATCAGCCCCAGCATTTT. Protein product: CAWSQGPHQPQHF.

The chain combines TRBV5-1 with TRBJ2-4; 7 nucleotides align to TRBD1. Germline values: CDR1 SGHRS, CDR2 YFSETQ. V dropped 5 bases and J dropped 3; count of bases not matched to a gene: 11. CDR3 length: 16 amino acids. The CDR3 nucleotides are TGCGCCAGCAGTCGGGCCTACCGGGACAGCAAAAACATTCAGTACTTC. Translated, it gives CASSRAYRDSKNIQYF.

The rearrangement links TRBV5-1 to TRBJ2-3; 9 bases align to TRBD1. With 4 bases clipped from V and 0 bases from J, the junction kept 6 bases outside the gene matches. This CDR3 spans 16 amino acids. Germline CDR1 reads SGHRS; CDR2 reads YFSETQ. The CDR3 DNA is TGCGCCAGCAGCGGAGGGACAGGGCCTAGCACAGATACGCAGTATTTT. Protein sequence: CASSGGTGPSTDTQYF.

The chain links TRBV2 to TRBJ2-1; no clear D. The CDR3 consists of 12 residues. V lost 3 bases and J 3 bases, leaving 3 bases between the germline ends. The germline V gene encodes CDR1 SNHLY and CDR2 FYNNEI. In nucleotides, the CDR3 is TGTGCCAGCAGTGAGAGCTACAATGAGCAGTTCTTC. Translating it yields CASSESYNEQFF.

CDR3 region: CASSEAGGPNNQPQHF. CDR3 coding DNA: TGTGCCAGCAGTGAAGCTGGAGGGCCCAATAATCAGCCCCAGCATTTT. The rearrangement links TRBV6-1 to TRBJ1-5, with D unresolved. The CDR3 consists of 16 residues. Germline V gene data show CDR1 as MNHNS and CDR2 as SASEGT. Trimming removed 0 bases from V and 4 bases from J, with 13 bases in between.